One sample yielded the 24 T cell receptor beta chains listed below, sequenced in a study of shared clonotypes between healthy human individuals. Clones were read by immunoSEQ multiplex PCR, and TCRdb kept only the in-frame ones, dropping some. The table includes millions of clones, 85% to 95% detected once. The sample taken for sequencing was naive CD4+ T cells sorted from blood. Subset meaning: CD45RA+ positively selected. These receptor sequences come from a man aged 18 to 35 in good health.

CDR3 protein: CASSLAGTVYNEQFF. DNA of the CDR3: TGTGCCAGCAGCTTAGCCGGGACAGTTTACAATGAGCAGTTCTTC. The chain joins TRBV7-9 to TRBJ2-1; 7 bases agree with TRBD1. CDR1 is SEHNR and CDR2 is FQNEAQ in the germline V gene (reference sequence). This CDR3 has 15 residues. V lost 0 bases and J lost 4; bases outside the gene matches: 3.

CDR3 sequence: CASSLGWGLNEKLFF. CDR3 sequence (DNA): TGTGCCAGCAGCTTAGGTTGGGGGCTTAATGAAAAACTGTTTTTT. This sequence joins TRBV11-2 and TRBJ1-4; TRBD1 is a possible D gene (6 bases). CDR1 SGHAT and CDR2 FQNNGV come from the germline V gene. V was trimmed by 1 base and J by 4 bases, leaving 10 bases between them. The CDR3 contains 15 residues.

The rearrangement joins TRBV9 to TRBJ2-2; D might be TRBD1 (6 bases). Trimming took off 2 bases at V and 6 bases at J, with 11 bases between the two ends. This CDR3 is 14 amino acids long. The V gene's germline CDR1 is SGDLS and CDR2 YYNGEE. CDR3 coding DNA: TGTGCCAGCAGCGTTACAGGGTATTCCGGGGAGCTGTTTTTT. It yields the protein CASSVTGYSGELFF.

This chain joins TRBV10-1 and TRBJ2-7, with D maybe TRBD1 (6 bases). V was cut by 6 bases and J by 6 bases, with 18 bases left in between. The CDR3 runs to 14 residues. CDR1 and CDR2 from the germline V gene are WNHNN and SYGVQD (reference sequence). This CDR3 is CASSFAGVGGEQYF. The CDR3 DNA sequence: TGCGCCAGCAGCTTTGCAGGCGTAGGGGGCGAGCAGTACTTC.

This sequence joins TRBV30 and TRBJ1-1; D is unresolved. This CDR3 has 13 amino acids. Looked up from germline, CDR1 is GTSNPN and CDR2 is SVGIG (reference sequence). V was clipped by 3 bases and J by 0 bases, with 8 bases between them. The CDR3, as DNA: TGTGCCTGGAGCACATCCATGAACACTGAAGCTTTCTTT. Translating it yields CAWSTSMNTEAFF.

The chain joins TRBV30 to TRBJ2-7; D remains unclear. This CDR3 is 12 amino acids long. Per the germline V gene, CDR1 is GTSNPN and CDR2 is SVGIG (reference sequence). V lost 0 bases to trimming and J lost 6 bases, with 9 bases between them. For the CDR3, the DNA is TGTGCCTGGAGTGTTATAGGGATCGAGCAGTACTTC. This codes for CAWSVIGIEQYF. The variable domain in full, completed from reference TRBV30 and TRBJ2-7, reads SQTIHQWPATLVQPVGSPLSLECTVEGTSNPNLYWYRQAAGRGLQLLFYSVGIGQISSEVPQNLSASRPQDRQFILSSKKLLLSDSGFYLCAWSVIGIEQYFGPGTRLTVT.

This clone was observed many times. V is TRBV2 and J is TRBJ1-5; 8 nucleotides align to TRBD1. The CDR3 is made up of 16 amino acids. Germline trimming cut 8 bases from V and 0 bases from J; bases unmatched to any gene: 9. Germline V CDR1 and CDR2: SNHLY, FYNNEI. CDR3 protein: CASGWTGKNSNQPQHF. In DNA form, the CDR3 reads TGTGCCAGCGGCTGGACAGGGAAAAATAGCAATCAGCCCCAGCATTTT.

The rearrangement joins TRBV27 to TRBJ1-6, with D perhaps matching TRBD1 (5 bases). The germline V gene encodes CDR1 MNHEY and CDR2 SMNVEV (reference sequence). This CDR3 is 15 amino acids long. Trimming removed 5 bases from V and 6 bases from J, with 14 bases in between. Here the CDR3 DNA reads TGTGCCAGCAGTCCTAGGGGAGGCGTTAATTCACCCCTCCACTTT. Translating it yields CASSPRGGVNSPLHF.

The table lists this clone with a few counts. The chain recombines TRBV9 with TRBJ2-2; 7 nucleotides match TRBD1. CDR1 SGDLS and CDR2 YYNGEE come from the germline V gene. The CDR3 loop spans 16 amino acids. With V trimmed by 4 bases and J by 0 bases, 6 bases remained unmatched. CDR3 in amino acids: CASSSTGAANTGELFF. The CDR3, as DNA: TGTGCCAGCAGCTCAACAGGGGCGGCGAACACCGGGGAGCTGTTTTTT.

This chain connects TRBV7-9 to TRBJ2-2; D call uncertain. The V gene lost 4 bases and the J gene lost 3 bases, with 3 bases spanning the gap. This CDR3 contains 12 residues. In germline, CDR1 is SEHNR, CDR2 FQNEAQ (reference sequence). The CDR3 here is CASSYHTGELFF. As DNA, the CDR3 is TGTGCCAGCAGCTATCACACCGGGGAGCTGTTTTTT.

The V and J genes are TRBV18 and TRBJ2-2, with D tentatively TRBD1 (5 bases). Germline V gene data show CDR1 as KGHSH and CDR2 as LQKENI. The CDR3 runs to 15 residues. Trimming removed 3 bases from V and 4 bases from J, with 12 bases in between. The CDR3 here is CASSPRVESTGELFF. CDR3 in DNA: TGTGCCAGCTCACCCAGGGTAGAGAGCACCGGGGAGCTGTTTTTT.

In DNA, the CDR3 is TGTGCCAGCATCGGACAGGATAGCAATCAGCCCCAGCATTTT. Protein: CASIGQDSNQPQHF. The chain carries TRBV2 and TRBJ1-5; TRBD1 matches at 7 bases. The length of the CDR3 is 14 residues. Germline V lookup: CDR1 SNHLY, CDR2 FYNNEI. J lost 0 bases, V lost 7 bases, and 3 bases had no gene match.

The rearrangement uses TRBV27 and TRBJ2-7, with no clear D. The CDR3 covers 13 residues. Germline V gene lookup returns CDR1 MNHEY and CDR2 SMNVEV (reference sequence). Trimming pared 3 bases from V and 2 bases from J, leaving 8 bases between. The CDR3 here is CASSFREAYEQYF. The DNA of the CDR3 is TGTGCCAGCAGTTTCCGAGAAGCCTACGAGCAGTACTTC.

This chain joins TRBV2 and TRBJ1-5; 7 bases fit TRBD1. The CDR3 runs to 13 residues. Germline lookup yields CDR1 SNHLY and CDR2 FYNNEI. J was trimmed by 4 bases and V by 7 bases; bases with no gene match: 4. CDR3: CASKTGPNQPQHF. CDR3 DNA: TGTGCCAGCAAGACAGGGCCAAATCAGCCCCAGCATTTT.

This clone appeared a single time. The junction departs from the called germline gene at one end, perhaps through a read error. The rearrangement links TRBV2 to TRBJ1-2; possible D gene TRBD1, 6 bases. Germline V gives CDR1 SNHLY, CDR2 FYNNEI. This CDR3 has 12 residues. CDR3 region: CAGRGANYGYTF. DNA of the CDR3: TGTGCCGGCAGGGGAGCTAACTATGGCTACACCTTC. Variable domain in full (rest from reference TRBV2 and TRBJ1-2): EPEVTQTPSHQVTQMGQEVILRCVPISNHLYFYWYRQILGQKVEFLVSFYNNEISEKSEIFDDQFSVERPDGSNFTLKIRSTKLEDSAMYFCAGRGANYGYTFGSGTRLTVV.

About this clone: Other DNA variants within this sample encode the same CDR3. The rearrangement links TRBV6-6 to TRBJ1-1; D gene ambiguous. The CDR3 extends over 13 amino acids. The germline V and J ends were trimmed by 6 bases and 1 base, with 9 bases remaining between them. CDR1 is MNHNY and CDR2 is SVGAGI in the germline V gene (reference sequence). Here the CDR3 DNA reads TGTGCCAGCAGCCCTGGGTGGAACACTGAAGCTTTCTTT. This codes for CASSPGWNTEAFF.

The rearrangement joins TRBV4-1 to TRBJ2-2; 10 nucleotides line up with TRBD2. The trim removed 3 bases at V and 5 bases at J, leaving 15 bases unmatched. The CDR3 covers 19 residues. Germline values: CDR1 MGHRA, CDR2 YSYEKL. The CDR3 DNA is TGCGCCAGCAGCCACGCTCTCCAACTAGCGGGGTCCAAGACCGGGGAGCTGTTTTTT. This encodes CASSHALQLAGSKTGELFF.

This chain links TRBV30 with TRBJ2-3; D ambiguous. The CDR3 runs 11 residues. From germline, CDR1 is GTSNPN and CDR2 SVGIG (reference sequence). V lost 1 base to trimming and J lost 6 bases, with 5 bases between them. This chain's CDR3 is CAWSDYDTQYF. The CDR3 DNA reads TGTGCCTGGAGTGACTACGATACGCAGTATTTT.

For this clone: The junction and the germline gene differ at one end; a read error may be behind it. This chain connects TRBV11-2 to TRBJ1-1; D might be TRBD1 (6 bases). The germline V gene has CDR1 SGHAT and CDR2 FQNNGV. CDR3 size: 13 residues. In nucleotides, the CDR3 is TGTGCCACGAGGGGGGCCCTGAAAACTGAAGCTTTCTTT. It specifies CATRGALKTEAFF.

The V and J genes are TRBV28 and TRBJ2-2; D might be TRBD1 (6 bases). This CDR3 is built from 13 residues. Trimming took off 6 bases at V and 7 bases at J, with 12 bases between the two ends. Germline CDR1 and CDR2: MDHEN and SYDVKM. The CDR3 nucleotides are TGTGCCAGCAGGAGGGGGAGCGGCGGGGAGCTGTTTTTT. Amino acid sequence: CASRRGSGGELFF. Full variable domain (rest looked up from reference TRBV28 and TRBJ2-2): DVKVTQSSRYLVKRTGEKVFLECVQDMDHENMFWYRQDPGLGLRLIYFSYDVKMKEKGDIPEGYSVSREKKERFSLILESASTNQTSMYLCASRRGSGGELFFGEGSRLTVL.

The chain joins TRBV6-6 to TRBJ1-2; D is unresolved. This CDR3 comprises 13 residues. The germline gives CDR1 MNHNY, CDR2 SVGAGI (reference sequence). The germline V and J ends were trimmed by 5 bases and 8 bases, with 15 bases remaining between them. CDR3 residues: CASSDTRAVGYTF. As DNA, the CDR3 is TGTGCCAGCAGTGACACTCGTGCAGTCGGCTACACCTTC.

The chain couples TRBV29-1 to TRBJ2-3, with 7 positions matching TRBD2. The CDR3 has 14 residues. The trim removed 7 bases at V and 1 base at J, leaving 8 bases unmatched. CDR1 and CDR2 (germline): SQVTM, ANQGSEA. The CDR3 coding sequence is TGCAGCGCAAATAGCGCGGGAGGCACAGATACGCAGTATTTT. Translated: CSANSAGGTDTQYF.

The rearrangement uses TRBV6-1 and TRBJ2-2; D not resolved. The CDR3 is 13 amino acids. Germline V gives CDR1 MNHNS, CDR2 SASEGT. Trimming took off 6 bases at V and 4 bases at J, with 9 bases between the two ends. Here the CDR3 DNA reads TGTGCCAGCAGAGCAACTTTCACCGGGGAGCTGTTTTTT. Translated: CASRATFTGELFF.

The chain recombines TRBV6-1 with TRBJ2-3, with TRBD1 matching over 8 bases. V trimming: 7 bases; J trimming: 6 bases; junction bases outside the gene matches: 9. CDR1 and CDR2 (germline): MNHNS, SASEGT. This CDR3 spans 14 amino acids. As DNA, the CDR3 is TGTGCCAGCAAAGCGACAGGGGTGTTGGATACGCAGTATTTT. Amino acid sequence: CASKATGVLDTQYF.